The 19 T cell receptor beta chains below come from one sample, sequenced in a study of blood T cells in healthy people across ages. Together with a sample-barcoded 5' primer, a J-beta primer mix was included in a second PCR lasting roughly 6 to 12 cycles. TCRdb reprocessed the 5' RACE reads via MiXCR and lists one record per CDR3 protein. The sample shows some 940,000 distinct CDR3 sequences, under 35% of them seen only once. This sample also appeared in a second study, on T cells of mothers and their children.

The sample was blood. These receptors were taken from a middle-aged woman in good health.

This clonotype showed up just once. J is TRBJ1-2 and V is TRBV2, with 7 bases aligning to TRBD1. V lost 6 bases and J lost 3; bases outside the gene matches: 7. Per the germline V gene, CDR1 is SNHLY and CDR2 is FYNNEI. CDR3 length: 14 amino acids. The CDR3, as DNA: TGTGCCAGCAGGTTCGGCCAGGGGGACTATGGCTACACCTTC. This sequence encodes CASRFGQGDYGYTF. The whole variable domain, remainder taken from reference TRBV2 and TRBJ1-2, is EPEVTQTPSHQVTQMGQEVILRCVPISNHLYFYWYRQILGQKVEFLVSFYNNEISEKSEIFDDQFSVERPDGSNFTLKIRSTKLEDSAMYFCASRFGQGDYGYTFGSGTRLTVV.

This clonotype occurred many times. The J gene is TRBJ2-5, the V gene TRBV20-1, with 8 nucleotides matching TRBD2. CDR3 size: 16 residues. Germline V gives CDR1 DFQATT, CDR2 SNEGSKA (reference sequence). The V gene end was trimmed by 6 bases and the J gene end by 2 bases; junction bases not matched to a gene: 14. The CDR3 protein is CSAMLPGGGLQETQYF. CDR3 bases: TGCAGTGCAATGCTCCCCGGGGGGGGGCTACAAGAGACCCAGTACTTC.

This clonotype came up many times. The chain carries TRBV20-1 and TRBJ2-7; no clear D. Trimming cost V 1 base and J 0 bases, with 7 bases left between them. The CDR3 runs to 13 residues. CDR1 and CDR2 (germline): DFQATT, SNEGSKA (reference sequence). Here the CDR3 reads CSARVAGSYEQYF. In DNA form, the CDR3 reads TGCAGTGCTAGAGTGGCAGGCTCCTACGAGCAGTACTTC.

This clonotype was observed many times. CDR3 protein: CATSDSGQGYGYTF. The CDR3 DNA is TGTGCCACCAGTGATTCCGGACAGGGCTATGGCTACACCTTC. V gene TRBV24-1 combines with J gene TRBJ1-2; 8 bases fit TRBD1. The CDR3 length is 14 residues. CDR1 is KGHDR, CDR2 SFDVKD, per germline. Trimming removed 2 bases from V and 4 bases from J; junction bases left unmatched: 2.

The chain is built from TRBV12-3 or TRBV12-4 and TRBJ2-1; TRBD1 matches at 7 bases. The CDR3 consists of 15 residues. V gave up 5 bases and J gave up 4 bases; unmatched junction bases: 8. The CDR3 nucleotides read TGTGCCAGCAGTCCGGTGAAGGGGGCTTACAATGAGCAGTTCTTC. Protein sequence: CASSPVKGAYNEQFF.

This clonotype was counted at least ten times. The V call is TRBV29-1, the J call TRBJ2-1; no clear D gene. The V gene lost 4 bases and the J gene lost 0 bases, with 13 bases spanning the gap. The CDR3 extends over 15 amino acids. Germline V CDR1 and CDR2: SQVTM, ANQGSEA. The chain's CDR3 is CSVAVVPSSYNEQFF. CDR3 nucleotide sequence: TGCAGCGTTGCGGTTGTGCCGAGCTCCTACAATGAGCAGTTCTTC.

This clonotype was recorded at least ten times. Here the CDR3 DNA reads TGTGCCAGCAGCCCCCACTTGAGGGGGGCCCAGTACTTC. It encodes CASSPHLRGAQYF. This sequence joins TRBV9 and TRBJ2-5, with D perhaps TRBD1 or TRBD2 (6 bases each). This CDR3 has 13 amino acids. V lost 4 bases and J 9 bases, leaving 16 bases between the germline ends. Germline CDR1 SGDLS, CDR2 YYNGEE. Full variable domain (remainder filled in from reference TRBV9 and TRBJ2-5): DSGVTQTPKHLITATGQRVTLRCSPRSGDLSVYWYQQSLDQGLQFLIQYYNGEERAKGNILERFSAQQFPDLHSELNLSSLELGDSALYFCASSPHLRGAQYFGPGTRLLVL.

This clonotype was picked up a small number of times. The rearrangement uses TRBV10-3 and TRBJ2-2, with 9 bases aligning to TRBD1. Germline V gene lookup returns CDR1 ENHRY and CDR2 SYGVKD. This CDR3 region has 14 residues. V was pared by 11 bases and J by 5 bases, with 9 bases of the junction left unmatched. The CDR3 nucleotides are TGTGCCGCCGCCGGGACAGGGAAAACCGGGGAGCTGTTTTTT. Residues: CAAAGTGKTGELFF.

The genes are TRBV11-2 and TRBJ2-3; 9 bases are shared with TRBD1. J lost 2 bases, V lost 1 base, and 4 bases had no gene match. Germline V gene lookup returns CDR1 SGHAT and CDR2 FQNNGV. CDR3 size: 16 residues. CDR3 sequence: CASSLGTGALTDTQYF. In nucleotides, the CDR3 is TGTGCCAGCAGCTTAGGGACAGGGGCGCTCACAGATACGCAGTATTTT.

The gene calls are TRBV7-2 and TRBJ2-5; possible D gene TRBD1, 6 bases. With 2 bases removed from V and 11 bases from J, the gap between germline ends came to 18 bases. This CDR3 is built from 14 residues. Germline CDR1 and CDR2: SGHTA and FQGNSA. This CDR3 reads CASSLQGTLGEQYF. The CDR3 DNA sequence: TGTGCCAGCAGCTTACAGGGGACGCTTGGTGAGCAGTACTTC.

This clonotype turned up a few times. A much larger clone differs by one base, so this may be a read error. The chain uses TRBV20-1 and TRBJ2-4; 11 nucleotides line up with TRBD2. Losses at the gene ends were 6 bases for V and 13 bases for J; bases not matched to a gene: 14. This CDR3 is built from 14 residues. Germline-derived CDR1 and CDR2 are DFQATT and SNEGSKA (reference sequence). The CDR3 here is CSAGSGGASGEQYF. The CDR3 coding sequence is TGCAGTGCAGGTAGCGGGGGGGCGTCGGGGGAGCAGTACTTC.

The chain uses TRBV15 and TRBJ2-7; D possibly matches TRBD1 or TRBD2 (5 bases each). Germline-derived CDR1 and CDR2 are LNHNV and YYDKDF (reference sequence). The CDR3 spans 16 residues. Between the trimmed V and J ends, which lost 5 bases and 3 bases, there was a span of 20 bases. The CDR3, as DNA: TGTGCCACCAGCGGTATCACTCCGGGACCGGTCTACGAGCAGTACTTC. Its protein product is CATSGITPGPVYEQYF.

This chain connects TRBV10-2 to TRBJ2-5; 13 bases are a match to TRBD2. Germline loops: CDR1 WSHSY, CDR2 SAAADI. J lost 3 bases, V lost 3 bases, and 10 bases had no gene match. This CDR3 has 18 amino acids. The CDR3 DNA follows: TGCGCCAGCAGTGACACGATCCTACTAGCGGGGGGGAAAGAGACCCAGTACTTC. This codes for CASSDTILLAGGKETQYF.

The V call is TRBV6-2 or TRBV6-3, the J call TRBJ1-2; 10 bases map to TRBD1. V trimming: 4 bases; J trimming: 4 bases; junction bases outside the gene matches: 6. This CDR3 is 15 amino acids long. Germline values: CDR1 MNHEY, CDR2 SVGEGT. CDR3 sequence (DNA): TGTGCCAGCAGTTCTCCGGGACAGGGGCGCTATGGCTACACCTTC. This translates into CASSSPGQGRYGYTF.

At least ten counts were recorded for this clonotype. This may come from a read error, since a much larger clone is one base off. The chain links TRBV10-3 to TRBJ2-1, with 8 positions matching TRBD2. This CDR3 contains 16 residues. The trim removed 5 bases at V and 4 bases at J, leaving 10 bases unmatched. Germline V gene lookup returns CDR1 ENHRY and CDR2 SYGVKD. The CDR3 reads CAISNKGGGPYNEQFF. CDR3 DNA: TGTGCCATCAGTAATAAGGGCGGGGGGCCTTACAATGAGCAGTTCTTC.

This clonotype was detected once. This chain uses TRBV5-4 with TRBJ2-1; 11 bases map to TRBD2. V gave up 7 bases and J gave up 7 bases; unmatched junction bases: 7. The CDR3 consists of 14 residues. From germline, CDR1 is SGHNT and CDR2 YYREEE (reference sequence). The DNA of the CDR3 is TGTGCCAGCCGCAAACTAGCGGGGGATAATGAGCAGTTCTTC. Protein product: CASRKLAGDNEQFF.

The chain carries TRBV6-2 or TRBV6-3 and TRBJ2-6; TRBD1 aligns across 7 bases. The CDR3 is made up of 21 amino acids. Germline lookup yields CDR1 MNHEY and CDR2 SVGEGT. With V trimmed by 10 bases and J by 0 bases, 24 bases remained unmatched. The CDR3 sequence is CATTGIFRQGCFNSGANVLTF. The CDR3 coding sequence is TGTGCCACCACCGGCATTTTCCGACAGGGATGTTTCAACTCTGGGGCCAACGTCCTGACTTTC.

This clonotype was recorded a few times. The V call is TRBV5-1, the J call TRBJ1-1; 9 positions match TRBD1. J gave up 0 bases and V 2 bases, and 5 bases lay outside the gene matches. This CDR3 comprises 16 residues. Looked up from germline, CDR1 is SGHRS and CDR2 is YFSETQ. The CDR3 DNA is TGCGCCAGCAGCTTAGGACAGGGGTTCCTGAACACTGAAGCTTTCTTT. This sequence encodes CASSLGQGFLNTEAFF. The complete variable domain, with remaining parts taken from reference TRBV5-1 and TRBJ1-1, reads KAGVTQTPRYLIKTRGQQVTLSCSPISGHRSVSWYQQTPGQGLQFLFEYFSETQRNKGNFPGRFSGRQFSNSRSEMNVSTLELGDSALYLCASSLGQGFLNTEAFFGQGTRLTVV.

The chain is built from TRBV20-1 and TRBJ2-1; D unclear. With 8 bases removed from V and 0 bases from J, the gap between germline ends came to 14 bases. The CDR3 has 14 residues. CDR1 is DFQATT, CDR2 SNEGSKA, per germline (reference sequence). The CDR3 spells CSIREIISYNEQFF. DNA for the CDR3: TGCAGTATCCGTGAGATTATCTCCTACAATGAGCAGTTCTTC.